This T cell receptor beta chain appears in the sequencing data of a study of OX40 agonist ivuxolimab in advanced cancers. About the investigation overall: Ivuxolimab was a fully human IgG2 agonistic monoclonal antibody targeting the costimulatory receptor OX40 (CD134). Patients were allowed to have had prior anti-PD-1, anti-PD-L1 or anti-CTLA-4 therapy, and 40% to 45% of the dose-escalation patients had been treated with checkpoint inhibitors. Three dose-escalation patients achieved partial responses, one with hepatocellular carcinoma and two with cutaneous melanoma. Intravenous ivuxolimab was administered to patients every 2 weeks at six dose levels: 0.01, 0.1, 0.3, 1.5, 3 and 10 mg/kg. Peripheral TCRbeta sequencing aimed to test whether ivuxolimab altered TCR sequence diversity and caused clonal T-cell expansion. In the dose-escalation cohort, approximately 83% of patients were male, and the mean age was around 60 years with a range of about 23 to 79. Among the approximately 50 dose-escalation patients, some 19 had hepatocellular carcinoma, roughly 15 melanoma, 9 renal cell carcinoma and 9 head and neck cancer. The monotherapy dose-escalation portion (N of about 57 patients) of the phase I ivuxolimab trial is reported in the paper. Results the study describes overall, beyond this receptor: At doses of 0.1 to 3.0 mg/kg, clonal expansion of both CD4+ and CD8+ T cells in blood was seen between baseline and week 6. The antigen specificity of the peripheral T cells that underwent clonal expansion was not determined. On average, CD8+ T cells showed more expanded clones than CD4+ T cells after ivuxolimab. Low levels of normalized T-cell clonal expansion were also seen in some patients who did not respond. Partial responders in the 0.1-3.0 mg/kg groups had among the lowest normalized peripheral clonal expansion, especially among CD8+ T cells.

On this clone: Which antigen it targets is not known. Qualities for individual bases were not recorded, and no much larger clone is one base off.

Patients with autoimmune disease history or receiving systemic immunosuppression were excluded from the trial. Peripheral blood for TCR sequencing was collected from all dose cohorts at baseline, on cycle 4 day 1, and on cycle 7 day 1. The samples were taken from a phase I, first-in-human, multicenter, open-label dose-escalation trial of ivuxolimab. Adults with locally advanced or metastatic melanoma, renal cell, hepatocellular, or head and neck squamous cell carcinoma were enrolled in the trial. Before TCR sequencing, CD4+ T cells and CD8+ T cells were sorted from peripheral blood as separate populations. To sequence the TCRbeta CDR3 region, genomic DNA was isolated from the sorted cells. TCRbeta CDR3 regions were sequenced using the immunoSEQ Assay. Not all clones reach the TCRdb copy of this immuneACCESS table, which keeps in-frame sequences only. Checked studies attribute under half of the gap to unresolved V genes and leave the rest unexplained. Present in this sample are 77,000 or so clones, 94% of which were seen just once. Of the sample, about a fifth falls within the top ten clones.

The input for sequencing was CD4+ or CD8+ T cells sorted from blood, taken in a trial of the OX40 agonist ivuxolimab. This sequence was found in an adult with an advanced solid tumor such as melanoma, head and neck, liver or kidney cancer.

The CDR3 amino acid sequence is: CASSLSPDRRLYNEQFF. The nucleotides read TGTGCCAGCAGCTTATCCCCGGACAGAAGGCTCTACAATGAGCAGTTCTTC. This chain joins TRBV11-2 to TRBJ2-1, and the D gene may be TRBD1, 6 bases matching. Trimming removed 2 bases from V and 3 bases from J, leaving 17 bases between the germline ends. The germline V gene provides CDR1 SGHAT and CDR2 FQNNGV. There are 17 amino acids in the CDR3, from cysteine to phenylalanine inclusive. Left in the record is the CDR3 DNA by itself, 51 bases read in frame from the first base.